The 17 T cell receptor beta chains in this list originate from one sample, sequenced in a study of control samples from healthy donors and cancer patients. Generated by immunoSEQ multiplex PCR, the TCRdb table keeps only in-frame clones and is missing some. In the table there are over 75,000 clones, 82% of which are singletons. Sequences were obtained from blood. The source of these receptors is a man aged 60 to 75 in good health.

The chain joins TRBV4-1 to TRBJ2-5; 7 bases are shared with TRBD1. Losses at the gene ends were 3 bases for V and 2 bases for J; bases not matched to a gene: 6. This CDR3 is 15 amino acids long. CDR1 MGHRA and CDR2 YSYEKL come from the germline V gene. CDR3 DNA sequence: TGCGCCAGCAGCCACCCATCGGGACAGCAAGAGACCCAGTACTTC. Its protein product is CASSHPSGQQETQYF.

V and J are TRBV6-5 and TRBJ2-1; D is possibly TRBD2 (5 bases). V was shortened by 7 bases and J by 3 bases, with 7 bases between the two germline ends. This CDR3 is built from 12 residues. Germline assignment: CDR1 MNHEY and CDR2 SVGAGI. CDR3 in amino acids: CASNRGYNEQFF. CDR3 in DNA: TGTGCCAGCAATCGGGGCTACAATGAGCAGTTCTTC.

The genes are TRBV6-2 or TRBV6-3 and TRBJ2-1; TRBD2 aligns across 7 bases. The germline V gene encodes CDR1 MNHEY and CDR2 SVGEGT. The CDR3 length is 14 residues. V lost 6 bases to trimming and J lost 6 bases; unmatched junction nucleotides: 8. The CDR3 region is CASSLRLAVNEQFF. CDR3 coding DNA: TGTGCCAGCAGCCTTAGACTAGCAGTCAATGAGCAGTTCTTC.

This clone occurred a few times. V gene TRBV12-5 combines with J gene TRBJ2-1; no clear D gene. Germline CDR1 and CDR2: LGHNT and FRNRAP. The length of the CDR3 is 11 residues. Trimming cost V 1 base and J 11 bases, with 6 bases left between them. The CDR3 reads CASGLGLQQFF. Written as DNA, the CDR3 is TGTGCTAGTGGTTTGGGACTCCAGCAGTTCTTC.

V is TRBV30 and J is TRBJ1-6; TRBD1 aligns across 9 bases. CDR1 and CDR2 (germline): GTSNPN, SVGIG (reference sequence). The length of the CDR3 is 14 residues. The V and J ends lost 3 bases and 6 bases, in that order; junction bases with no gene match: 3. CDR3 region: CAWSPGQGNSPLHF. In DNA form, the CDR3 reads TGTGCCTGGAGCCCGGGACAGGGTAATTCACCCCTCCACTTT.

The chain recombines TRBV6-1 with TRBJ2-7; D is possibly TRBD1 (6 bases). Trimming stripped 2 bases from V and 5 bases from J, with 13 bases between. Germline V CDR1 and CDR2: MNHNS, SASEGT. The CDR3 length is 14 residues. CDR3 in amino acids: CASSESRGRDEQYF. The CDR3 nucleotides read TGTGCCAGCAGTGAATCCAGGGGACGCGACGAGCAGTACTTC.

This clone was detected a few times. The chain is built from TRBV15 and TRBJ1-2, with 8 bases fitting TRBD1. Germline CDR1 and CDR2: LNHNV and YYDKDF (reference sequence). V was clipped by 4 bases and J by 2 bases; unmatched bases: 3. The CDR3 contains 14 residues. DNA of the CDR3: TGTGCCACCAGCATCCAGGGGGCGAACTATGGCTACACCTTC. Residues: CATSIQGANYGYTF. The variable domain in full, completed from reference TRBV15 and TRBJ1-2, reads DAMVIQNPRYQVTQFGKPVTLSCSQTLNHNVMYWYQQKSSQAPKLLFHYYDKDFNNEADTPDNFQSRRPNTSFCFLDIRSPGLGDTAMYLCATSIQGANYGYTFGSGTRLTVV.

This chain links TRBV19 with TRBJ2-2; D is unresolved. Germline lookup yields CDR1 LNHDA and CDR2 SQIVND (reference sequence). The CDR3 has 15 residues. Trimming removed 3 bases at V and 1 base at J, with 9 bases between. Here the CDR3 DNA reads TGTGCCAGTAGTATTGGAGACCTGAACACCGGGGAGCTGTTTTTT. Translation gives CASSIGDLNTGELFF.

This chain connects TRBV27 to TRBJ1-1, with D perhaps matching TRBD1 (6 bases). CDR1 MNHEY and CDR2 SMNVEV come from the germline V gene (reference sequence). V lost 6 bases and J lost 2, with 19 bases in between. CDR3 length: 16 amino acids. The DNA of the CDR3 is TGTGCCAGCAGATCGTTAACAGGGCTTAAAAACACTGAAGCTTTCTTT. Amino acid sequence: CASRSLTGLKNTEAFF.

Remarks on this clone: A junction boundary mismatches the germline segment, possibly from a read error. The chain combines TRBV11-3 with TRBJ2-1; 11 bases fit TRBD2. The CDR3 covers 19 residues. Germline lookup yields CDR1 SGHNT and CDR2 YENEEA. Here the CDR3 DNA reads TGTGCCAGCAGCCTAGAAGGGACTAGCGGTTCTATCTCCTACAATGAGCAGTTCTTC. Translating gives CASSLEGTSGSISYNEQFF.

The chain joins TRBV18 to TRBJ2-6; D uncertain. Trimming pared 0 bases from V and 2 bases from J, leaving 2 bases between. Germline assignment: CDR1 KGHSH and CDR2 LQKENI. The CDR3 sequence is 14 residues long. The CDR3 is CASSPPAGANVLTF. The CDR3 region has the DNA TGTGCCAGCTCACCACCGGCTGGGGCCAACGTCCTGACTTTC.

To note about this clone: The same CDR3 also results from other DNA sequences found in this sample. The chain uses TRBV18 and TRBJ1-5; the D gene is possibly TRBD1 (5 bases). The germline V gene encodes CDR1 KGHSH and CDR2 LQKENI. V dropped 1 base and J dropped 4 bases, with 5 bases sitting between them. The CDR3 runs 13 residues. This CDR3 reads CASSPQGNQPQHF. CDR3 nucleotides: TGTGCCAGCTCACCACAGGGGAATCAGCCCCAGCATTTT.

The V gene is TRBV4-1, the J gene TRBJ1-1; D is ambiguous. This CDR3 is built from 17 residues. CDR1 is MGHRA and CDR2 is YSYEKL in the germline V gene. The ends were cut back, 1 base at V and 3 bases at J, with 18 bases in the middle. The CDR3 here is CASSQAGVSKVDTEAFF. CDR3 DNA: TGCGCCAGCAGCCAAGCCGGAGTCTCAAAGGTCGACACTGAAGCTTTCTTT.

This chain joins TRBV5-1 and TRBJ2-3; either TRBD1 or TRBD2 may supply D (5 bases each). The germline V gene encodes CDR1 SGHRS and CDR2 YFSETQ. Trimming took off 7 bases at V and 7 bases at J, with 25 bases between the two ends. The CDR3 sequence is 16 residues long. The CDR3 here is CASVHEEPGTAYTQYF. The CDR3 DNA is TGCGCCAGCGTTCACGAAGAACCAGGGACCGCCTATACGCAGTATTTT.

The chain links TRBV5-6 to TRBJ1-2, with D possibly matching TRBD1 (6 bases). The length of the CDR3 is 15 residues. CDR1 and CDR2 (germline): SGHDT, YYEEEE. Trimming cost V 7 bases and J 0 bases, with 16 bases left between them. The CDR3 bases are TGTGCCAGCTCAAGTACAGGGAGAGCTAACTATGGCTACACCTTC. Amino acid sequence: CASSSTGRANYGYTF.

The chain recombines TRBV30 with TRBJ1-1; TRBD1 aligns across 10 bases. V lost 4 bases and J lost 9; bases outside the gene matches: 8. The CDR3 covers 13 residues. Germline values: CDR1 GTSNPN, CDR2 SVGIG (reference sequence). The CDR3 nucleotides read TGTGCCTGGACCCTGGACAGGGGGGGAAAAGCTTTCTTT. Amino acids: CAWTLDRGGKAFF. Together with reference TRBV30 and TRBJ1-1, the CDR3 gives the full variable domain: SQTIHQWPATLVQPVGSPLSLECTVEGTSNPNLYWYRQAAGRGLQLLFYSVGIGQISSEVPQNLSASRPQDRQFILSSKKLLLSDSGFYLCAWTLDRGGKAFFGQGTRLTVV.

This clone has just a few counts. This chain links TRBV12-3 or TRBV12-4 with TRBJ1-5; 8 bases are a match to TRBD1. CDR3 length equals 13 residues. With V trimmed by 5 bases and J by 7 bases, 4 bases remained unmatched. CDR3 DNA sequence: TGTGCCAGCAGTCTACAGGGGGAGCAGCCCCAGCATTTT. This encodes CASSLQGEQPQHF.